What follows are 17 T cell receptor beta chains derived from one specimen sequenced in a study of cytomegalovirus exposure and HLA in healthy donors. A multiplex PCR was run with 60 Vbeta primers and 13 Jbeta primers. Assay used: immunoSEQ multiplex PCR; TCRdb lists only in-frame clones, some missing. Found here are under 50,000 clones; the top ten clones hold about 15%. Sequencing used PBMCs. The receptors were gathered from a male donor in good health and CMV-seronegative.

This chain connects TRBV5-5 to TRBJ2-7; a weak D match, TRBD1 (6 bases). The CDR3 has 14 residues. Germline V gene sequence: CDR1 SGHKS, CDR2 YYEKEE (reference sequence). V was clipped by 4 bases and J by 2 bases, with 13 bases between them. The CDR3 here is CASSADRPPYEQYF. CDR3 nucleotide sequence: TGTGCCAGCAGCGCGGACAGACCCCCCTACGAGCAGTACTTC.

The gene calls are TRBV2 and TRBJ1-1; TRBD1 matches 8 bases. This CDR3 is 15 amino acids long. Germline V gene data show CDR1 as SNHLY and CDR2 as FYNNEI. The trim removed 6 bases at V and 6 bases at J, leaving 12 bases unmatched. CDR3 sequence (DNA): TGTGCCAGCAGCTATGGACAGGGTATCGTCCCTGAAGCTTTCTTT. It codes for CASSYGQGIVPEAFF.

A word on this clone: Germline and junction disagree at one end, which may indicate a read error. This chain connects TRBV7-7 to TRBJ1-4, with D hard to call. CDR1 is SSHAT, CDR2 FNYEAQ, per germline (reference sequence). The CDR3 runs to 13 residues. CDR3 sequence: CASSPRSNEKLFF. CDR3 in DNA: TGTGCTAGCAGCCCGAGGTCTAATGAAAAACTGTTTTTT.

The chain recombines TRBV7-2 with TRBJ2-5, with D uncertain. The CDR3 has 12 amino acids. Looked up from germline, CDR1 is SGHTA and CDR2 is FQGNSA. Trimming cost V 7 bases and J 1 base, with 7 bases left between them. CDR3 sequence reads: CASTPSQETQYF. In DNA form, the CDR3 reads TGTGCCAGCACCCCTTCCCAAGAGACCCAGTACTTC.

The V and J genes are TRBV20-1 and TRBJ1-1; D is undetermined. The CDR3 has 9 amino acids. CDR1 and CDR2 (germline): DFQATT, SNEGSKA (reference sequence). DNA of the CDR3: TGCAGCCCAAACACTGAAGCTTTCTTT. Translation: CSPNTEAFF.

The rearrangement joins TRBV7-2 to TRBJ1-1; no reliable D call. The germline CDR1 and CDR2 sequences are SGHTA and FQGNSA. Trimming stripped 9 bases from V and 6 bases from J, with 11 bases between. The CDR3 consists of 11 residues. The CDR3 region has the DNA TGTGCCAGTCCGGTAGCATCTGAAGCTTTCTTT. It translates to CASPVASEAFF.

The chain joins TRBV6-5 to TRBJ1-1, with TRBD1 as a possible D gene (5 bases). Germline V lookup: CDR1 MNHEY, CDR2 SVGAGI. The CDR3 is 14 amino acids. Trimming took off 2 bases at V and 4 bases at J, with 11 bases between the two ends. CDR3 loop: CASSYQGDGTEAFF. CDR3 coding DNA: TGTGCCAGCAGTTACCAGGGCGACGGCACTGAAGCTTTCTTT.

DNA of the CDR3: TGTGCCAGCACCTCGCGAGGGGGCCTGGCCGGGGAGCTGTTTTTT. Its protein is CASTSRGGLAGELFF. This chain uses TRBV6-5 with TRBJ2-2; 7 bases align to TRBD1. The CDR3 has 15 amino acids. V lost 7 bases to trimming and J lost 6 bases; unmatched junction nucleotides: 11. Germline lookup yields CDR1 MNHEY and CDR2 SVGAGI.

This sequence joins TRBV5-1 and TRBJ2-5; 9 nucleotides match TRBD1. With 4 bases clipped from V and 4 bases from J, the junction kept 8 bases outside the gene matches. Per the germline V gene, CDR1 is SGHRS and CDR2 is YFSETQ. The CDR3 runs 15 residues. CDR3 nucleotides: TGCGCCAGCAGCGGCGGGACAGGGCCTTCAGAGACCCAGTACTTC. It specifies CASSGGTGPSETQYF.

The chain employs TRBV19 and TRBJ1-5; the D gene is possibly TRBD1 (5 bases). Germline V gene data show CDR1 as LNHDA and CDR2 as SQIVND (reference sequence). CDR3 size: 13 residues. Deletions cut 7 bases from V and 4 bases from J, with 11 bases between. The CDR3 is CASMWAGNQPQHF. In nucleotides, the CDR3 is TGTGCCAGTATGTGGGCAGGGAATCAGCCCCAGCATTTT.

V usage is TRBV6-6 and J usage is TRBJ2-7; maybe TRBD2 (6 bases). Germline lookup yields CDR1 MNHNY and CDR2 SVGAGI (reference sequence). CDR3 length: 15 residues. The ends were cut back, 0 bases at V and 1 base at J, with 10 bases in the middle. The CDR3 sequence: CASSYSKGTSYEQYF. The CDR3 coding sequence is TGTGCCAGCAGTTACTCGAAGGGGACTTCCTACGAGCAGTACTTC.

The V call is TRBV30, the J call TRBJ2-5, with 7 positions matching TRBD1. The CDR3 sequence is 16 residues long. Germline V lookup: CDR1 GTSNPN, CDR2 SVGIG (reference sequence). The ends lost 3 bases at V and 1 base at J; junction bases unmatched: 11. The CDR3, as DNA: TGTGCCTGGAGCATGTCGGGCAGGGGGTTCCAAGAGACCCAGTACTTC. Amino acid sequence: CAWSMSGRGFQETQYF.

V and J are TRBV5-1 and TRBJ2-7, with a possible D match to TRBD1 (6 bases). The CDR3 is 14 amino acids. Germline CDR1 reads SGHRS; CDR2 reads YFSETQ. V shed 2 bases and J shed 0 bases, with 9 bases lying between them. CDR3 protein: CASSFAGASYEQYF. The CDR3 nucleotides read TGCGCCAGCAGCTTCGCAGGGGCCTCCTACGAGCAGTACTTC.

The chain uses TRBV6-5 and TRBJ1-4; 8 bases map to TRBD1. Germline CDR1 reads MNHEY; CDR2 reads SVGAGI. The CDR3 has 14 amino acids. The V and J ends lost 5 bases and 5 bases, in that order; junction bases with no gene match: 4. The CDR3: CASSNRGGNEKLFF. Here the CDR3 DNA reads TGTGCCAGCAGTAACAGGGGGGGAAATGAAAAACTGTTTTTT.

CDR3 DNA sequence: TGTGCCAGCAGTGAGGCAGGGGGTGGAAATCAGCCCCAGCATTTT. It yields the protein CASSEAGGGNQPQHF. V and J are TRBV25-1 and TRBJ1-5, with 7 bases aligning to TRBD1. Germline-derived CDR1 and CDR2 are MGHDK and SYGVNS. V lost 3 bases, J lost 4 bases, and 6 bases stayed unmatched. The CDR3 consists of 15 residues.

This rearrangement joins TRBV5-5 to TRBJ1-2, with 9 nucleotides matching TRBD1. V shed 2 bases and J 6 bases; nucleotides not matched to a gene: 2. The CDR3 sequence is 13 residues long. Germline V gene sequence: CDR1 SGHKS, CDR2 YYEKEE (reference sequence). The CDR3 nucleotides read TGTGCCAGCAGCTTTGGGACAGGGAATGGCTACACCTTC. The encoded protein is CASSFGTGNGYTF.

The chain carries TRBV6-5 and TRBJ1-6; the D gene is possibly TRBD1 (6 bases). Trimming left V 5 bases short and J 10 bases short, with 15 bases between. This CDR3 comprises 14 residues. The germline V gene encodes CDR1 MNHEY and CDR2 SVGAGI. CDR3 sequence: CASSQGHQSSPLHF. CDR3 coding DNA: TGTGCCAGCAGTCAGGGACATCAGAGCTCACCCCTCCACTTT.